This T cell receptor (beta chain) was sequenced during a study of spatial heterogeneity in lung cancer. This clonotype was seen ten or more times. Time point of the sample: blood at routine non-recurrence follow-up after resection. Without sorting, whole RNA was sequenced from tumor, nontumor lung or frozen PBMC. TCRdb used MiXCR to reprocess the 5' RACE reads, holding one entry per CDR3 protein. Altogether roughly 120,000 distinct CDR3 sequences are present, 9% to 15% being singletons, with the ten largest covering roughly 17%. Germline CDR1 is SEHNR and CDR2 is FQNEAQ (reference sequence). The CDR3 covers 14 residues. V was shortened by 5 bases and J by 5 bases, with 13 bases between the two germline ends.

The chain employs TRBV7-9 and TRBJ2-1, with a possible D match to TRBD1 (6 bases). The sequence was obtained from a male donor with early-stage non-small cell lung cancer. The sample was PBMCs, taken at follow-up. In DNA form, the CDR3 reads TGTGCCAGCAGCATCTCCACAGGGCACAATGAGCAGTTCTTC. Amino acid sequence: CASSISTGHNEQFF.